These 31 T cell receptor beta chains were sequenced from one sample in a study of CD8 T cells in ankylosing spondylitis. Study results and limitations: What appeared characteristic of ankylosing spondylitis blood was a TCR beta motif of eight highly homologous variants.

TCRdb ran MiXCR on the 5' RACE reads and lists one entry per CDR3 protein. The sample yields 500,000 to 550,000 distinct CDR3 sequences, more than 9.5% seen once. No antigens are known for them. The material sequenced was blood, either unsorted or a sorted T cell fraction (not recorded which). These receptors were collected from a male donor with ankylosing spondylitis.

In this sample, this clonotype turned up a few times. CDR3 coding DNA: TGCAGTGCTAGAGTCCCCAGGGCATTCTACGAGCAGTACTTC. This translates into CSARVPRAFYEQYF. This chain joins TRBV20-1 and TRBJ2-7, with a tentative D call TRBD1 (5 bases). V lost 1 base and J 3 bases, leaving 13 bases between the germline ends. Germline CDR1 is DFQATT and CDR2 is SNEGSKA (reference sequence). The CDR3 length is 14 residues.

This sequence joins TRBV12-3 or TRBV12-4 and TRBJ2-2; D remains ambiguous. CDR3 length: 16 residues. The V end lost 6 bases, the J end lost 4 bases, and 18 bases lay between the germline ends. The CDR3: CASSPGVGWGTGELFF. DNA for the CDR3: TGTGCCAGCAGCCCCGGTGTGGGCTGGGGCACCGGGGAGCTGTTTTTT.

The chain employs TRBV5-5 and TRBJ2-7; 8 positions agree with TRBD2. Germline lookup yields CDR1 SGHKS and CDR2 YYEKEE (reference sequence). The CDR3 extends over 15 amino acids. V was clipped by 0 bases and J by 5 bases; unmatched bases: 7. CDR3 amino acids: CASSLVAGRDDEQYF. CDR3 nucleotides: TGTGCCAGCAGCTTGGTTGCCGGGAGGGACGACGAGCAGTACTTC.

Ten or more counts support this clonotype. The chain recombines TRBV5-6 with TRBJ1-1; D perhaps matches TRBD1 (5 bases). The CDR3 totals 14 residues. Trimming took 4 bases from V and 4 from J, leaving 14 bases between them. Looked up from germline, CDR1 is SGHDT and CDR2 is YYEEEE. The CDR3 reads CASSPTVGSTEAFF. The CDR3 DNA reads TGTGCCAGCAGCCCGACAGTCGGGAGCACTGAAGCTTTCTTT. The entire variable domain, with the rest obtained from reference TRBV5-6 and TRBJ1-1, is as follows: DAGVTQSPTHLIKTRGQQVTLRCSPKSGHDTVSWYQQALGQGPQFIFQYYEEEERQRGNFPDRFSGHQFPNYSSELNVNALLLGDSALYLCASSPTVGSTEAFFGQGTRLTVV.

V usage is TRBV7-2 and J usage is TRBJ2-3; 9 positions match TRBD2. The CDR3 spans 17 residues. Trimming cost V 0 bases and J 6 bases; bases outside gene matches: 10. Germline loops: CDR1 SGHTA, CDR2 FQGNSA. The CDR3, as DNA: TGTGCCAGCAGCTTAGCATACGCGGGAGGGAAGAGGGATACGCAGTATTTT. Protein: CASSLAYAGGKRDTQYF.

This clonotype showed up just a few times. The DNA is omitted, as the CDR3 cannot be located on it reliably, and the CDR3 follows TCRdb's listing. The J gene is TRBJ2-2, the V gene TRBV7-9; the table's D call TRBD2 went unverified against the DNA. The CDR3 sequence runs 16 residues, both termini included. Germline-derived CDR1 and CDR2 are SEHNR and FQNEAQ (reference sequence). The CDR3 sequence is CASTRRAINTGELFFF.

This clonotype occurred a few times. The CDR3 sequence: CASRRGRGNTGELFF. Written as DNA, the CDR3 is TGTGCCAGCAGGCGGGGTCGGGGCAACACCGGGGAGCTGTTTTTT. The chain combines TRBV7-2 with TRBJ2-2, with a tentative D call TRBD2 (6 bases). The CDR3 loop spans 15 amino acids. Trimming pared 6 bases from V and 2 bases from J, leaving 13 bases between. CDR1 and CDR2 from the germline V gene are SGHTA and FQGNSA. The full variable domain, its missing parts supplied by reference TRBV7-2 and TRBJ2-2, is GAGVSQSPSNKVTEKGKDVELRCDPISGHTALYWYRQSLGQGLEFLIYFQGNSAPDKSGLPSDRFSAERTGGSVSTLTIQRTQQEDSAVYLCASRRGRGNTGELFFGEGSRLTVL.

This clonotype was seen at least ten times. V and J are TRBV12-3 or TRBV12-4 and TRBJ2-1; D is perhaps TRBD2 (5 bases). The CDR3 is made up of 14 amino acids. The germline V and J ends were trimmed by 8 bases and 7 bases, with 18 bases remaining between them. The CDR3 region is CASGSERSWNEQFF. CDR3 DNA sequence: TGTGCCAGCGGTAGCGAGCGGTCCTGGAATGAGCAGTTCTTC.

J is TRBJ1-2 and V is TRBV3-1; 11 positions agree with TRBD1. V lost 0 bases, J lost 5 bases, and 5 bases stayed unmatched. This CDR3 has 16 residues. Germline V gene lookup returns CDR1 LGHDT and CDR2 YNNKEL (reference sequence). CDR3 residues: CASSQDGQGARYGYTF. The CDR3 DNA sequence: TGTGCCAGCAGCCAAGATGGACAGGGGGCAAGGTATGGCTACACCTTC.

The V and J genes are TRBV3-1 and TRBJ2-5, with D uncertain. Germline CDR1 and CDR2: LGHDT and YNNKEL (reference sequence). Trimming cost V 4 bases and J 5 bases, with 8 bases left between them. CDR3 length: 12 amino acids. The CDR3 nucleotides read TGTGCCAGCAGCCCGATGGGGGAGACCCAGTACTTC. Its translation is CASSPMGETQYF.

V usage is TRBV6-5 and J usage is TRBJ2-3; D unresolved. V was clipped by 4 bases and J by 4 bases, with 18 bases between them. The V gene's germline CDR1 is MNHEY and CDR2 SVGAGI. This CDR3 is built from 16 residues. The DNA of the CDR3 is TGTGCCAGCAGTTTTACGGGTCGAAAGGCTTCAGATACGCAGTATTTT. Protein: CASSFTGRKASDTQYF.

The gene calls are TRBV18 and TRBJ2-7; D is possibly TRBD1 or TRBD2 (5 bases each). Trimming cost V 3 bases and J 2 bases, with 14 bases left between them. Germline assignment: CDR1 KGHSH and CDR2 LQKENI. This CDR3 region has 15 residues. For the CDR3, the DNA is TGTGCCAGCTCACCGGGGCCAGTGGGGGCCTACGAGCAGTACGTC. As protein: CASSPGPVGAYEQYV.

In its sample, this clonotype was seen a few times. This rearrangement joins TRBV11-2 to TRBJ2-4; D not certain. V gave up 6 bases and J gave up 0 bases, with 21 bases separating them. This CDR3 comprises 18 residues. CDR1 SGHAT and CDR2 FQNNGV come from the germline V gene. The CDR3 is CASSKGSGSLLAKNIQYF. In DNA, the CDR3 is TGTGCCAGCAGTAAGGGCTCGGGTTCCTTACTAGCCAAAAACATTCAGTACTTC.

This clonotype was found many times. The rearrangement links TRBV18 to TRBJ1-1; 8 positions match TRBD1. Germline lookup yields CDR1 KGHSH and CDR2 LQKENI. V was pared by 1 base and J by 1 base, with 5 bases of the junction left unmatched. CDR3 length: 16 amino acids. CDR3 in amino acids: CASSPRNQGANTEAFF. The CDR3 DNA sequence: TGTGCCAGCTCACCACGAAATCAGGGGGCGAACACTGAAGCTTTCTTT.

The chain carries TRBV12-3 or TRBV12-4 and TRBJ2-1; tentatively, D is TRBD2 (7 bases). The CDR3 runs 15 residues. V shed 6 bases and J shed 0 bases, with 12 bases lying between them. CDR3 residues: CASSKGGFSYNEQFF. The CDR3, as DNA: TGTGCCAGCAGCAAGGGGGGGTTCTCCTACAATGAGCAGTTCTTC.

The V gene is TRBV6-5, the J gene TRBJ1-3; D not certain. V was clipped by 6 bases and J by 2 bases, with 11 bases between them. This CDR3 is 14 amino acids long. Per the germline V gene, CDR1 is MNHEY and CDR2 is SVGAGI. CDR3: CASRHRETGNTIYF. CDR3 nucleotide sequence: TGTGCCAGCAGACATCGGGAAACTGGAAACACCATATATTTT.

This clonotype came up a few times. The CDR3 sequence is CSARGAGYYGYTF. For the CDR3, the DNA is TGCAGTGCTAGAGGGGCGGGATACTATGGCTACACCTTC. This sequence joins TRBV20-1 and TRBJ1-2; D ambiguous. The length of the CDR3 is 13 residues. Germline V gives CDR1 DFQATT, CDR2 SNEGSKA (reference sequence). V was trimmed by 1 base and J by 3 bases, leaving 9 bases between them.

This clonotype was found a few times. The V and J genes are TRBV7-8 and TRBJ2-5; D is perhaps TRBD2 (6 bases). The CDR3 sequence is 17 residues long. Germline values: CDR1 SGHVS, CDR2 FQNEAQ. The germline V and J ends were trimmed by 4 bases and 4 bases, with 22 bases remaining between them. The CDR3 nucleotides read TGTGCCAGCAGCTCAATAGCGGAGACGGGTCCTGGAGAGACCCAGTACTTC. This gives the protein CASSSIAETGPGETQYF.

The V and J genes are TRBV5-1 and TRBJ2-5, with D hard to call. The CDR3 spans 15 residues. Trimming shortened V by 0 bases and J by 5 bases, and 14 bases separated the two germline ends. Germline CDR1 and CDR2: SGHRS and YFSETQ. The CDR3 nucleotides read TGCGCCAGCAGCTTGGCCTGGGAATCCTGGGAGACCCAGTACTTC. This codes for CASSLAWESWETQYF.

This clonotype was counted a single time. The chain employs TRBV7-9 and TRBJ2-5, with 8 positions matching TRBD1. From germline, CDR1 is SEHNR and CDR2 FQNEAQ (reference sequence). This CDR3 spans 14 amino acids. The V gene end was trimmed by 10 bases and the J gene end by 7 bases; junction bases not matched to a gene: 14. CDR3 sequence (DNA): TGTGCCACGGGACTCGGACAGGGACCGGGGACCCAGTACTTC. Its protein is CATGLGQGPGTQYF.

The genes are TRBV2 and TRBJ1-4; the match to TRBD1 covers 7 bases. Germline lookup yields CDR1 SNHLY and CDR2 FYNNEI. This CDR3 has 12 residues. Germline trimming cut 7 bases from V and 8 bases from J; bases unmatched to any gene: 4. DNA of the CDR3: TGTGCCAGCACCTTGACAGGGGAAAAACTGTTTTTT. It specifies CASTLTGEKLFF.

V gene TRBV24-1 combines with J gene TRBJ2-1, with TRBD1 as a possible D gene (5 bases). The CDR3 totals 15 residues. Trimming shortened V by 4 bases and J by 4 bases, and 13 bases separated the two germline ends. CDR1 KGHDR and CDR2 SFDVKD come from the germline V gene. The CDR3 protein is CATSESGLPYNEQFF. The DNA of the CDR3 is TGTGCCACCAGTGAATCAGGGTTGCCTTACAATGAGCAGTTCTTC.

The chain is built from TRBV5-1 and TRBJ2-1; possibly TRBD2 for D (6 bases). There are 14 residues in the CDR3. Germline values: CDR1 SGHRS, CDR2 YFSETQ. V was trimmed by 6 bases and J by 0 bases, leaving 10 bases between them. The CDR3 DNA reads TGCGCCAGCAAGACCGGGAGCTCCTACAATGAGCAGTTCTTC. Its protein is CASKTGSSYNEQFF.

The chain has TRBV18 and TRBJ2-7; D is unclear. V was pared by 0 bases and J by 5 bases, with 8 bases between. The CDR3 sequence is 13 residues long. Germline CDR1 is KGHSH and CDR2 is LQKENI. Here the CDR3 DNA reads TGTGCCAGCTCACCACCCTTCGACAACGAGCAGTACGTC. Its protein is CASSPPFDNEQYV.

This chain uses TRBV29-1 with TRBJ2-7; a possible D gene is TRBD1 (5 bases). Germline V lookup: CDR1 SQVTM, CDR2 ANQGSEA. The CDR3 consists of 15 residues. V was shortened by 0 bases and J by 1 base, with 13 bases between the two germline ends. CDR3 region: CSVEDPAGMSYEQYF. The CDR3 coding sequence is TGCAGCGTTGAAGATCCGGCAGGGATGTCCTACGAGCAGTACTTC.

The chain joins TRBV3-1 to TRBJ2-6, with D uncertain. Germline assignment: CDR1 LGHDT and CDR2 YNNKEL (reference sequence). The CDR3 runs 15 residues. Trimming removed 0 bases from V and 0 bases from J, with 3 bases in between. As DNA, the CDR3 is TGTGCCAGCAGCCAAGATAACTCTGGGGCCAACGTCCTGACTTTC. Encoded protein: CASSQDNSGANVLTF.

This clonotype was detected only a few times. CDR3 in amino acids: CASSLAGPPDTQYF. For the CDR3, the DNA is TGCGCCAGCAGCTTAGCAGGACCCCCGGATACGCAGTATTTT. This chain links TRBV5-1 with TRBJ2-3, with no clear D. V was pared by 2 bases and J by 6 bases, with 13 bases between. This CDR3 region has 14 residues. The germline V gene encodes CDR1 SGHRS and CDR2 YFSETQ.

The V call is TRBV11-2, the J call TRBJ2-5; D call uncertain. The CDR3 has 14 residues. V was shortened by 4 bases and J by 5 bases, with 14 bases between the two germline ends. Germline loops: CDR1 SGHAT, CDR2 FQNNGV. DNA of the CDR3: TGTGCCAGCAGCTCACGGCCATCGGATGAGACCCAGTACTTC. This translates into CASSSRPSDETQYF.

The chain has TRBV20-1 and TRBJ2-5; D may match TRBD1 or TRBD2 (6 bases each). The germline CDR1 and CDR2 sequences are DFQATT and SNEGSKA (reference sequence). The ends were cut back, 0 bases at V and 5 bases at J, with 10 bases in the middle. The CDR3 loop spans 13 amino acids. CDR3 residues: CSAREGGRETQYF. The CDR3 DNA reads TGCAGTGCTAGAGAAGGGGGGCGGGAGACCCAGTACTTC.

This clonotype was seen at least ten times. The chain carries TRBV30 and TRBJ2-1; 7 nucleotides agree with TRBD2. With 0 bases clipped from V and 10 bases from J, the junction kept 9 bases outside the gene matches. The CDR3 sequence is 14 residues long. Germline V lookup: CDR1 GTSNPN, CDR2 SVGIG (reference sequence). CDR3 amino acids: CAWSVSGGHSEQFF. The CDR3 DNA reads TGTGCCTGGAGTGTATCGGGAGGACATTCGGAGCAGTTCTTC.

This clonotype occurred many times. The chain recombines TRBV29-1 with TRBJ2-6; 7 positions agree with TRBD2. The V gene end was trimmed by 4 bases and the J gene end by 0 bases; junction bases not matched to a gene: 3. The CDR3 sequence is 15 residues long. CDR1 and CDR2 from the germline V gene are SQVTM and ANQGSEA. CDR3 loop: CSVVGGFSGANVLTF. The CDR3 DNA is TGCAGCGTTGTGGGGGGGTTCTCTGGGGCCAACGTCCTGACTTTC. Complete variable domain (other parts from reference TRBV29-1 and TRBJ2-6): SAVISQKPSRDICQRGTSLTIQCQVDSQVTMMFWYRQQPGQSLTLIATANQGSEATYESGFVIDKFPISRPNLTFSTLTVSNMSPEDSSIYLCSVVGGFSGANVLTFGAGSRLTVL.